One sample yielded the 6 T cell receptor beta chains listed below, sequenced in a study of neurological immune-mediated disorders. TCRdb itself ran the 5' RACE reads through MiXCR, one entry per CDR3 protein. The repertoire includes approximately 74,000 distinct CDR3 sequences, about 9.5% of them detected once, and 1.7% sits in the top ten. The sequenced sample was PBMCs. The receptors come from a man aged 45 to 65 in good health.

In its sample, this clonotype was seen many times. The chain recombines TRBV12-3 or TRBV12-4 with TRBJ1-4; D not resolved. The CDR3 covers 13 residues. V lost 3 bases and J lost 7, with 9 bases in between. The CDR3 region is CASSFGQSEKLFF. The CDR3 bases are TGTGCCAGCAGTTTTGGCCAAAGTGAAAAACTGTTTTTT.

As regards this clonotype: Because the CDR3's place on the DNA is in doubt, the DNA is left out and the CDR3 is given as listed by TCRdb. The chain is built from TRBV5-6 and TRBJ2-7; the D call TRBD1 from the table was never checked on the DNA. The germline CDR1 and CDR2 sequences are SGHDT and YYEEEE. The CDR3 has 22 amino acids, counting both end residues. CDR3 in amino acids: CASSFYICSARDRGALFYEQYF.

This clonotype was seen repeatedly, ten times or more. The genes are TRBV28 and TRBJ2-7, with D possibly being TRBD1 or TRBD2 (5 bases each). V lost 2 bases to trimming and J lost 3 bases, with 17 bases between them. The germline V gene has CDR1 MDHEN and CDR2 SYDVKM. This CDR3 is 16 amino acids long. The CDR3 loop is CASSLPPRGGSYEQYF. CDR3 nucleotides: TGTGCCAGCAGTTTACCCCCTCGTGGGGGTAGCTACGAGCAGTACTTC.

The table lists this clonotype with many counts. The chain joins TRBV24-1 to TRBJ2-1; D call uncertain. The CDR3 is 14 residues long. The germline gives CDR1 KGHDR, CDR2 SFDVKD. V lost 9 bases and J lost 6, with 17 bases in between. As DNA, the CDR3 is TGTGCCACCCGAAGTAGGTTCTTGGGCAATGAGCAGTTCTTC. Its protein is CATRSRFLGNEQFF.

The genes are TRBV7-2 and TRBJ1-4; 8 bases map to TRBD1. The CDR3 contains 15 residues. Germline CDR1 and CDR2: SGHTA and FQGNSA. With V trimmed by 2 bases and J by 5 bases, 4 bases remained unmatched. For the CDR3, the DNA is TGTGCCAGCAGCTTAACCCGGGACAGGAATGAAAAACTGTTTTTT. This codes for CASSLTRDRNEKLFF.

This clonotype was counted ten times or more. In nucleotides, the CDR3 is TGTGCCAGCAGCCAAGCAGGGGGGCCCCAGCATTTT. This codes for CASSQAGGPQHF. The chain has TRBV3-1 and TRBJ1-5, with 7 nucleotides matching TRBD1. V shed 1 base and J 9 bases; nucleotides not matched to a gene: 0. The CDR3 has 12 amino acids. CDR1 is LGHDT, CDR2 YNNKEL, per germline (reference sequence).